A single sample is the source of the 21 T cell receptor beta chains below, sequenced in a study of cytomegalovirus exposure and HLA in healthy donors (dated by TCRdb to about 2017). Library preparation used the immunoSEQ multiplex PCR assay. For the multiplex PCR, a mixture combining 60 forward primers for TCR Vbeta segments and 13 reverse primers for TCR Jbeta segments was used. The table comes from immuneACCESS by way of TCRdb, which keeps in-frame sequences with V and J called. Part of the clones is missing from these tables; in studies checked, under half for an unresolved V gene and the rest for unknown reasons. This sample holds about 130,000 clones; 60% to 75% were observed only once. The top ten hold around 7% of the sample. Sequencing input: PBMCs. The source is a man aged 30 to 39 in good health and CMV-seronegative.

The J gene is TRBJ1-3, the V gene TRBV13; 9 positions match TRBD1. The CDR3 is 15 amino acids. V lost 0 bases, J lost 4 bases, and 1 base stayed unmatched. Germline lookup yields CDR1 PRHDT and CDR2 FYEKMQ (reference sequence). CDR3 protein: CASSLGQGAGNTIYF. The CDR3 region has the DNA TGTGCCAGCAGCTTAGGACAGGGGGCCGGAAACACCATATATTTT.

The CDR3 nucleotides read TGTGCCAGCAGTAGAACAGACAGACTTGAAGCTTTCTTT. It encodes CASSRTDRLEAFF. The rearrangement links TRBV6-5 to TRBJ1-1; D possibly corresponds to TRBD1 (5 bases). CDR1 MNHEY and CDR2 SVGAGI come from the germline V gene. V gave up 5 bases and J gave up 7 bases, with 14 bases separating them. The CDR3 runs to 13 residues.

The gene calls are TRBV10-1 and TRBJ1-2; D is perhaps TRBD1 (6 bases). The CDR3 sequence is 13 residues long. The ends were cut back, 5 bases at V and 6 bases at J, with 13 bases in the middle. Looked up from germline, CDR1 is WNHNN and CDR2 is SYGVQD (reference sequence). DNA of the CDR3: TGCGCCAGCAGTCTTTCCAGGGGCGATGGCTACACCTTC. This codes for CASSLSRGDGYTF.

CDR3 amino acids: CASSFQFADTQYF. The CDR3 nucleotides read TGTGCCAGCAGCTTCCAATTTGCAGATACGCAGTATTTT. The J gene is TRBJ2-3, the V gene TRBV7-2; D call uncertain. Germline V gene lookup returns CDR1 SGHTA and CDR2 FQGNSA. V was pared by 3 bases and J by 4 bases, with 8 bases between. This CDR3 comprises 13 residues.

The genes are TRBV19 and TRBJ2-3; maybe TRBD2 (6 bases). CDR3 length: 17 amino acids. The germline V and J ends were trimmed by 1 base and 1 base, with 15 bases remaining between them. Germline V gene sequence: CDR1 LNHDA, CDR2 SQIVND (reference sequence). The CDR3 region has the DNA TGTGCCAGTAGTATAGGGAGCGGGTTTGGGGGCACAGATACGCAGTATTTT. Protein product: CASSIGSGFGGTDTQYF.

The chain joins TRBV5-1 to TRBJ1-6, with 9 bases that match TRBD1. Germline V CDR1 and CDR2: SGHRS, YFSETQ. This CDR3 region has 18 residues. The trim removed 0 bases at V and 9 bases at J, leaving 13 bases unmatched. The CDR3 is CASSLGDRGSFGSSPLHF. CDR3 DNA: TGCGCCAGCAGCTTGGGCGACAGGGGGTCATTTGGAAGTTCACCCCTCCACTTT.

This chain links TRBV29-1 with TRBJ2-7; TRBD2 matches at 10 bases. J lost 1 base, V lost 0 bases, and 9 bases had no gene match. This CDR3 has 17 amino acids. Germline V lookup: CDR1 SQVTM, CDR2 ANQGSEA. CDR3 bases: TGCAGCGTTGAAGATGTAGTAGCGGGAGGATTATCCTACGAGCAGTACTTC. Translating it yields CSVEDVVAGGLSYEQYF.

The CDR3 region has the DNA TGTGCCAGCAGTACCCTAGCGGGGGGGAGGGATACGCAGTATTTT. Its protein is CASSTLAGGRDTQYF. V is TRBV2 and J is TRBJ2-3, with 12 bases matching TRBD2. CDR1 is SNHLY and CDR2 is FYNNEI in the germline V gene. The CDR3 covers 15 residues. J lost 6 bases, V lost 5 bases, and 6 bases had no gene match.

V and J are TRBV9 and TRBJ1-1; perhaps TRBD1 as D (6 bases). This CDR3 has 14 residues. V dropped 0 bases and J dropped 5 bases, with 11 bases sitting between them. Germline CDR1 SGDLS, CDR2 YYNGEE. For the CDR3, the DNA is TGTGCCAGCAGCGTAGACACAGGGCGGACTGAAGCTTTCTTT. Protein: CASSVDTGRTEAFF.

This chain uses TRBV5-4 with TRBJ2-1; D might be TRBD1 (6 bases). Per germline, CDR1 SGHNT and CDR2 YYREEE (reference sequence). The CDR3 runs to 13 residues. V was trimmed by 7 bases and J by 15 bases, leaving 23 bases between them. The CDR3 region is CASGIRGGQRPFF. Here the CDR3 DNA reads TGTGCCAGCGGGATTAGGGGCGGACAGCGTCCGTTCTTC.

This clone is medium-sized within its sample. The CDR3 DNA sequence: TGTGCCAGCAGCTTACCAGGGGGACTCAACACCGGGGAGCTGTTTTTT. It encodes CASSLPGGLNTGELFF. This chain connects TRBV7-9 to TRBJ2-2; possibly TRBD1 for D (7 bases). The V end lost 2 bases, the J end lost 2 bases, and 12 bases lay between the germline ends. Germline CDR1 is SEHNR and CDR2 is FQNEAQ (reference sequence). This CDR3 region has 16 residues.

V usage is TRBV27 and J usage is TRBJ2-1; 14 bases line up with TRBD2. Germline CDR1 is MNHEY and CDR2 is SMNVEV (reference sequence). The CDR3 runs 18 residues. V was clipped by 6 bases and J by 0 bases; unmatched bases: 7. The CDR3 spells CASSRTSGRPSSYNEQFF. For the CDR3, the DNA is TGTGCCAGCAGCCGGACTAGCGGGAGGCCGAGCTCCTACAATGAGCAGTTCTTC.

The chain uses TRBV19 and TRBJ1-3; 7 bases align to TRBD1. Per germline, CDR1 LNHDA and CDR2 SQIVND (reference sequence). The CDR3 is 16 amino acids. Trimming at V came to 5 bases and at J to 0 bases, leaving 7 bases not matched to a gene. CDR3 bases: TGTGCCAGTAGTTTGGACAGGCCATACTCTGGAAACACCATATATTTT. Protein: CASSLDRPYSGNTIYF.

The gene calls are TRBV5-4 and TRBJ2-5; no reliable D call. V was trimmed by 4 bases and J by 2 bases, leaving 15 bases between them. The CDR3 spans 15 residues. The germline V gene has CDR1 SGHNT and CDR2 YYREEE (reference sequence). For the CDR3, the DNA is TGTGCCAGCAGCCAGCTTATCGCGGAGCAAGAGACCCAGTACTTC. It specifies CASSQLIAEQETQYF.

This chain's CDR3 is CASSPRTGEGPLHF. CDR3 nucleotides: TGTGCCAGCTCACCCAGGACAGGGGAGGGACCCCTCCACTTT. The chain joins TRBV18 to TRBJ1-6; 9 bases fit TRBD1. The CDR3 loop spans 14 amino acids. V was clipped by 3 bases and J by 12 bases; unmatched bases: 6. Germline V gives CDR1 KGHSH, CDR2 LQKENI.

The sample holds a few counts of this clone. The chain has TRBV11-3 and TRBJ1-1; the D is unclear. The CDR3 sequence is 13 residues long. The V gene's germline CDR1 is SGHNT and CDR2 YENEEA. V lost 2 bases, J lost 8 bases, and 12 bases lay in between. The CDR3 coding sequence is TGTGCCAGCAGCTTAAATGGTTTGGCCGAAGCTTTCTTT. Protein: CASSLNGLAEAFF. Full variable domain (outside the CDR3, taken from reference TRBV11-3 and TRBJ1-1): EAGVVQSPRYKIIEKKQPVAFWCNPISGHNTLYWYLQNLGQGPELLIRYENEEAVDDSQLPKDRFSAERLKGVDSTLKIQPAELGDSAVYLCASSLNGLAEAFFGQGTRLTVV.

V gene TRBV6-1 combines with J gene TRBJ2-1, with D tentatively TRBD1 (5 bases). The CDR3 has 15 residues. The germline V gene encodes CDR1 MNHNS and CDR2 SASEGT. V dropped 2 bases and J dropped 3 bases, with 11 bases sitting between them. CDR3 amino acids: CASSERSGYYNEQFF. CDR3 nucleotide sequence: TGTGCCAGCAGTGAAAGGTCAGGGTACTACAATGAGCAGTTCTTC.

V usage is TRBV2 and J usage is TRBJ2-7; D perhaps matches TRBD1 (7 bases). Germline-derived CDR1 and CDR2 are SNHLY and FYNNEI. The CDR3 contains 15 residues. V lost 2 bases, J lost 6 bases, and 17 bases lay in between. The CDR3 is CASSEIGQGGAEQYF. CDR3 nucleotide sequence: TGTGCCAGCAGTGAAATCGGGCAGGGGGGCGCCGAGCAGTACTTC. Full variable domain (remainder filled in from reference TRBV2 and TRBJ2-7): EPEVTQTPSHQVTQMGQEVILRCVPISNHLYFYWYRQILGQKVEFLVSFYNNEISEKSEIFDDQFSVERPDGSNFTLKIRSTKLEDSAMYFCASSEIGQGGAEQYFGPGTRLTVT.

The chain is built from TRBV5-1 and TRBJ2-5; D is possibly TRBD2 (6 bases). V dropped 1 base and J dropped 5 bases, with 15 bases sitting between them. In germline, CDR1 is SGHRS, CDR2 YFSETQ. This CDR3 is 15 amino acids long. CDR3 coding DNA: TGCGCCAGCAGCTTGAGGGGCCCTAGCGATGAGACCCAGTACTTC. As protein: CASSLRGPSDETQYF.

The chain employs TRBV25-1 and TRBJ1-4, with 7 bases aligning to TRBD1. V lost 4 bases, J lost 8 bases, and 13 bases stayed unmatched. The CDR3 covers 16 residues. CDR1 is MGHDK and CDR2 is SYGVNS in the germline V gene. CDR3 sequence reads: CASSASPGRGTEKLFF. CDR3 nucleotide sequence: TGTGCCAGCAGTGCCTCCCCGGGCAGGGGGACGGAAAAACTGTTTTTT. The complete variable domain, with remaining parts taken from reference TRBV25-1 and TRBJ1-4, reads EADIYQTPRYLVIGTGKKITLECSQTMGHDKMYWYQQDPGMELHLIHYSYGVNSTEKGDLSSESTVSRIRTEHFPLTLESARPSHTSQYLCASSASPGRGTEKLFFGSGTQLSVL.

The V gene is TRBV6-5, the J gene TRBJ2-7, with 9 nucleotides matching TRBD1. V gave up 6 bases and J gave up 6 bases; unmatched junction bases: 12. This CDR3 is built from 15 residues. Germline CDR1 and CDR2: MNHEY and SVGAGI. CDR3 sequence (DNA): TGTGCCAGCAGACCCACCCCGTGGGACAGGGTCGAGCAGTACTTC. Encoded protein: CASRPTPWDRVEQYF.